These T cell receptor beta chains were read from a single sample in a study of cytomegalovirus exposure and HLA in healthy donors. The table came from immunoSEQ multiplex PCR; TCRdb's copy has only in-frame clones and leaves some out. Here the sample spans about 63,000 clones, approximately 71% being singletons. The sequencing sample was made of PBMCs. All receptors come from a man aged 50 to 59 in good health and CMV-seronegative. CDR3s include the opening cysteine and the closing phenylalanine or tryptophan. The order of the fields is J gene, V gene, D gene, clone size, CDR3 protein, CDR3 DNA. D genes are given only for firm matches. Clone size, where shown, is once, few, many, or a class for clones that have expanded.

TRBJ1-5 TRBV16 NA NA CASSQSSGLNQPQHF TGTGCCAGCAGCCAATCGTCAGGGTTAAATCAGCCCCAGCATTTT
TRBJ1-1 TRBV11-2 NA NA CASSLDLVSVEAFF TGTGCCAGCAGCTTAGATCTAGTGTCAGTTGAAGCTTTCTTT
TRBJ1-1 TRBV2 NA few CASLQWQPGYQVTEAFF TGTGCCAGCTTACAATGGCAACCGGGGTACCAAGTCACTGAAGCTTTCTTT
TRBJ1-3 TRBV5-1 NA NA CASSLDGSGNTIYF TGCGCCAGCAGCTTGGACGGGTCTGGAAACACCATATATTTT
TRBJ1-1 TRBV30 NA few CAGRGSEAFF TGTGCCGGCAGGGGTTCTGAAGCTTTCTTT
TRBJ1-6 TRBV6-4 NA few CASSESDNSPLHF TGTGCCAGCAGTGAATCTGATAATTCACCCCTCCACTTT
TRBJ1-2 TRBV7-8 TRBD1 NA CASSLEWDRGGIGYTF TGTGCCAGCAGCTTAGAGTGGGACAGGGGAGGTATTGGCTACACCTTC
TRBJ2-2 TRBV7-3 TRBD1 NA CASSPGQGAIGELFF TGTGCCAGCAGCCCAGGACAGGGGGCTATCGGGGAGCTGTTTTTT
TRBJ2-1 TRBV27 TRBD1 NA CASSLLTPGQVNEQFF TGTGCCAGCAGTTTACTAACTCCGGGACAGGTTAATGAGCAGTTCTTC
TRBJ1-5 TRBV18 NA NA CASSHSGWRVGQPQHF TGTGCCAGCTCTCACTCCGGTTGGAGGGTAGGTCAGCCCCAGCATTTT
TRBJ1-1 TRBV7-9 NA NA CASRLMSGQENTEAFF TGTGCCAGCAGACTTATGTCGGGACAAGAGAACACTGAAGCTTTCTTT
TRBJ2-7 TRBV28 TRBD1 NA CASRSPGTGAGYEQYF TGTGCCAGCAGGTCACCCGGGACAGGGGCGGGGTACGAGCAGTACTTC
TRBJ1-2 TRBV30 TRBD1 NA CAWSTGAHNYGYTF TGTGCCTGGAGCACAGGGGCCCATAACTATGGCTACACCTTC
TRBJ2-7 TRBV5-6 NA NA CASSFEYGGTYEQYF TGTGCCAGCAGCTTTGAGTATGGCGGCACCTACGAGCAGTACTTC
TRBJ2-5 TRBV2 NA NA CATRGGAGETQYF TGTGCCACCCGTGGGGGGGCTGGGGAGACCCAGTACTTC
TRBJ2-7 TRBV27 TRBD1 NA CASSQDRGPYEQYF TGTGCCAGCAGTCAGGACAGGGGACCCTACGAGCAGTACTTC
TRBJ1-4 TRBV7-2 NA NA CASSLDATANYEKLFF TGTGCCAGCAGCTTAGATGCGACAGCCAATTATGAAAAACTGTTTTTT
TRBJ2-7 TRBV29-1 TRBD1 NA CSVPGQGSYEQYF TGCAGCGTGCCGGGACAGGGCTCCTACGAGCAGTACTTC
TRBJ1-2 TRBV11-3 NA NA CASSLGASQYGYTF TGTGCCAGCAGCTTAGGGGCCTCCCAATATGGCTACACCTTC
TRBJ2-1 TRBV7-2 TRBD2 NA CASSFLRGGRHHEQFF TGTGCCAGCAGCTTCCTACGGGGGGGGAGACACCATGAGCAGTTCTTC
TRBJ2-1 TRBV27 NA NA CASSRGSYNEQFF TGTGCCAGCAGTCGGGGGAGCTACAATGAGCAGTTCTTC
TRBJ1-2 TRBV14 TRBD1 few CASSQEGQGAWSDYGYTF TGTGCCAGCAGCCAAGAAGGACAGGGGGCGTGGAGTGACTATGGCTACACCTTC
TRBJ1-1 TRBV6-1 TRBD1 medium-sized CASTLTGELNTEAFF TGTGCCAGCACTCTTACAGGGGAATTAAACACTGAAGCTTTCTTT
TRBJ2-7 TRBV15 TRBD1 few CATSREMIGQAYEQYF TGTGCCACCAGCAGAGAGATGATAGGACAGGCCTACGAGCAGTACTTC
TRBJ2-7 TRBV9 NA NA CASSAGTRTYEQYF TGTGCCAGCAGCGCCGGGACAAGGACCTACGAGCAGTACTTC
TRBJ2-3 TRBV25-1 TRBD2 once CASRPSGSSYTQYF TGTGCCAGCAGACCTAGCGGGAGTTCATATACGCAGTATTTT
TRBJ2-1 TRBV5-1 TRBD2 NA CASREGLAGVSEQFF TGCGCCAGCAGAGAGGGGTTAGCGGGGGTCAGTGAGCAGTTCTTC
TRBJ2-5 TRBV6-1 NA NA CASSEALEGTQYF TGTGCCAGCAGTGAAGCGCTAGAGGGGACCCAGTACTTC